A selection of T cell receptor beta chains follows, all from one sample in a study of regulatory T cells in long-lasting Graves disease. MiXCR, run by TCRdb on the multiplex PCR reads, gives a single entry per CDR3 protein. The sample contains more than 450,000 distinct CDR3 sequences, approximately 12% of which appear only once. This sample was also put to use in a study of T cells in Graves' hyperthyroidism and ophthalmopathy.

Sample: peripheral blood mononuclear cells (PBMCs), taken at new diagnosis, from a patient treated with antithyroid drugs. Every receptor here comes from a woman in her twenties or thirties with Graves disease. CDR3s include the opening cysteine and the closing phenylalanine or tryptophan. Fields, in order: clone size, J gene, V gene, D gene, CDR3 protein, CDR3 DNA. D genes are given only for firm matches. Clone size appears in some rows only: once, few, many, or a class for an expanded clone.

few TRBJ2-2 TRBV28 . CASSVQGTGELFF TGTGCCAGCAGTGTCCAGGGTACCGGGGAGCTGTTTTTT
many TRBJ2-7 TRBV28 TRBD1 CASSFRTGGDLGYEQYF TGTGCCAGCAGTTTCCGGACAGGGGGGGATTTAGGCTACGAGCAGTACTTC
. TRBJ2-2 TRBV7-9 . CASSLSGWSGELFF TGTGCCAGCAGCTTATCCGGTTGGTCCGGGGAGCTGTTTTTT
many TRBJ2-7 TRBV6-1 . CASSETPYRFYEQYF TGTGCCAGCAGTGAAACCCCCTATCGATTCTACGAGCAGTACTTC
. TRBJ2-5 TRBV28 . CASSFVRVARDFQETQYF TGTGCCAGCAGTTTTGTAAGGGTCGCCAGAGACTTCCAAGAGACCCAGTACTTC
. TRBJ2-3 TRBV24-1 . CATSDLWGDTQYF TGTGCCACCAGTGACCTCTGGGGAGATACGCAGTATTTT
. TRBJ1-5 TRBV28 . CASSWGGASNQPQHF TGTGCCAGCAGCTGGGGCGGGGCGAGCAATCAGCCCCAGCATTTT
many TRBJ1-4 TRBV5-1 TRBD1 CASSSGQATTNEKLFF TGCGCCAGCAGCTCGGGACAGGCAACGACGAATGAAAAACTGTTTTTT
few TRBJ1-2 TRBV6-1 . CASSETGTYTF TGTGCCAGCAGTGAAACCGGGACCTACACCTTC
many TRBJ2-7 TRBV6-1 . CASSPRTARYEQYF TGTGCCAGCAGTCCCCGGACTGCCAGGTACGAGCAGTACTTC
. TRBJ2-4 TRBV7-2 TRBD1 CASSSPKQGAQNIQYF TGTGCCAGCAGCTCTCCAAAACAGGGGGCGCAAAACATTCAGTACTTC
. TRBJ2-3 TRBV6-1 . CASKPGFYSDTQYF TGTGCCAGCAAACCCGGGTTTTACTCAGATACGCAGTATTTT
few TRBJ2-1 TRBV20-1 TRBD2 CSASSSGRHYNEQFF TGCAGTGCTTCCTCCAGCGGGAGGCATTACAATGAGCAGTTCTTC
many TRBJ2-7 TRBV28 TRBD2 CASSFGRGHSYEQYF TGTGCCAGCAGTTTTGGGAGGGGTCACTCCTACGAGCAGTACTTC
many TRBJ1-1 TRBV7-8 . CASSFGPQGRRNTEAFF TGTGCCAGCAGCTTCGGGCCTCAGGGTAGAAGGAACACTGAAGCTTTCTTT
. TRBJ2-7 TRBV9 . CASSVASTTSSYEQYF TGTGCCAGCAGCGTAGCGTCTACGACTAGCTCCTACGAGCAGTACTTC
few TRBJ1-4 TRBV4-3 . CASSRQINEKLFF TGCGCCAGCAGCCGACAGATTAATGAAAAACTGTTTTTT
. TRBJ2-5 TRBV20-1 TRBD2 CSAPRRGRRQETQYF TGCAGTGCTCCCCGGCGCGGGAGAAGGCAAGAGACCCAGTACTTC
few TRBJ2-7 TRBV20-1 . CSASKVYEQYF TGCAGTGCTTCGAAGGTCTACGAGCAGTACTTC
many TRBJ2-2 TRBV9 . CASSVGGRELFF TGTGCCAGCAGCGTAGGGGGAAGGGAGCTGTTTTTT
many TRBJ2-3 TRBV12-3/TRBV12-4 TRBD2 CASRGLAGGPVGTDTQYF TGTGCCAGCAGGGGACTAGCGGGAGGGCCCGTTGGCACAGATACGCAGTATTTT
. TRBJ2-7 TRBV20-1 . CSANGRRLF TGCAGTGCTAACGGGAGACGGCTATTC
many TRBJ1-3 TRBV11-2 . CASSPLSGNTIYF TGTGCCAGCAGCCCGCTCTCTGGAAACACCATATATTTT
many TRBJ1-2 TRBV19 . CASSTQGRVGGYTF TGTGCCAGTAGTACTCAGGGGCGAGTCGGGGGCTACACCTTC
few TRBJ2-5 TRBV10-2 TRBD1 CASRSGTGGLETQYF TGCGCCAGCAGGAGCGGGACAGGGGGACTGGAGACCCAGTACTTC
many TRBJ2-7 TRBV10-3 TRBD2 CASGPGLAAYEQYF TGTGCCAGCGGTCCGGGACTAGCTGCCTACGAGCAGTACTTC
few TRBJ2-2 TRBV7-2 . CASSLDSPPPGELFF TGTGCCAGCAGCTTAGACAGTCCCCCCCCCGGGGAGCTGTTTTTT
few TRBJ2-3 TRBV6-4 . CASSPGWEADTQYF TGTGCCAGCAGTCCGGGGTGGGAAGCAGATACGCAGTATTTT
few TRBJ2-5 TRBV4-1 TRBD2 CASSQVPLAGGETQYF TGCGCCAGCAGCCAAGTACCCCTAGCGGGAGGAGAGACCCAGTACTTC
many TRBJ1-6 TRBV6-1 . CASSEMGSGWTYNSPLHF TGTGCCAGCAGCGAGATGGGCAGTGGTTGGACCTATAATTCACCCCTCCACTTT
many TRBJ2-3 TRBV9 . CASSAEGTVTDTQYF TGTGCCAGCAGCGCGGAGGGGACAGTCACAGATACGCAGTATTTT
many TRBJ2-2 TRBV29-1 TRBD1 CSVAQGTGEGTGELFF TGCAGCGTTGCCCAAGGGACAGGGGAAGGTACCGGGGAGCTGTTTTTT
. TRBJ2-2 TRBV20-1 . CSARPLVFGTGELFF TGCAGTGCTAGGCCACTAGTTTTCGGCACCGGGGAGCTGTTTTTT
few TRBJ1-2 TRBV11-2 TRBD1 CASSTGQGLSTGYTF TGTGCCAGCAGCACGGGACAGGGTCTTAGTACTGGCTACACCTTC
few TRBJ1-4 TRBV19 . CASSISYHRVNEKLFF TGTGCCAGTAGTATCTCCTATCACCGGGTGAATGAAAAACTGTTTTTT
once TRBJ2-5 TRBV2 TRBD1 CASIFTQGQAQETQYF TGTGCCAGCATTTTCACCCAAGGACAGGCCCAAGAGACCCAGTACTTC
few TRBJ2-7 TRBV6-1 . CASSTRDKPSEQYF TGTGCCAGCAGCACCCGGGACAAGCCGAGCGAGCAGTACTTC
many TRBJ2-5 TRBV12-3/TRBV12-4 TRBD2 CASSPWTSGSSETQYF TGTGCCAGCAGTCCGTGGACTAGCGGGAGTTCAGAGACCCAGTACTTC
. TRBJ2-1 TRBV11-2 TRBD2 CASSVPAGGGYNEQFF TGTGCCAGCAGCGTCCCAGCGGGAGGGGGCTACAATGAGCAGTTCTTC
many TRBJ1-2 TRBV3-1 . CASSQNWEANGYTF TGTGCCAGCAGCCAAAACTGGGAGGCGAATGGCTACACCTTC
many TRBJ2-1 TRBV20-1 TRBD2 CSARAVGSGSQTQYNEQFF TGCAGTGCTAGAGCGGTTGGTAGCGGGTCCCAAACACAATACAATGAGCAGTTCTTC